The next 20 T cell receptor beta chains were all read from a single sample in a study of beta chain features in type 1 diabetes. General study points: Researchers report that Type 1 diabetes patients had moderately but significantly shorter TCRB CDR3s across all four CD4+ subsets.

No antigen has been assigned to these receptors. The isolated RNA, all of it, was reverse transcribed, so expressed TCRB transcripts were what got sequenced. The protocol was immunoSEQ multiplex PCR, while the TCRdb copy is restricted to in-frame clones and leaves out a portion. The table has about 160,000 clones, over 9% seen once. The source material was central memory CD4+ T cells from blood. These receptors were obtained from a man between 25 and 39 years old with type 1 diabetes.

The CDR3 region has the DNA TGTGCCTGGAGTTCTGGGCCCACCTATGGCTACACCTTC. Encoded protein: CAWSSGPTYGYTF. The chain carries TRBV30 and TRBJ1-2; D is uncertain. The CDR3 runs 13 residues. CDR1 and CDR2 (germline): GTSNPN, SVGIG (reference sequence). The V end lost 2 bases, the J end lost 4 bases, and 11 bases lay between the germline ends.

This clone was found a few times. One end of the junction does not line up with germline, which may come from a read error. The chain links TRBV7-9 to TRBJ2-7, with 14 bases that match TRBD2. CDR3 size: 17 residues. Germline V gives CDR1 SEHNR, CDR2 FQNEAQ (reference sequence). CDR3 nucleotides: TGTGCCAGCAGCTTAACCCAAGGACTAGCGGGAGGCCTTCTGATCAACTTC. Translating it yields CASSLTQGLAGGLLINF.

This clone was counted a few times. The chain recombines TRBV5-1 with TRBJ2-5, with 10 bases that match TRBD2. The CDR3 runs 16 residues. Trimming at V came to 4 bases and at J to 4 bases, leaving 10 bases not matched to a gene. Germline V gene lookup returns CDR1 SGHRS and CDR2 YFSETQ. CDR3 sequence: CASSSGTSVGIETQYF. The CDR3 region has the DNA TGCGCCAGCAGCAGCGGGACTAGCGTGGGTATAGAGACCCAGTACTTC. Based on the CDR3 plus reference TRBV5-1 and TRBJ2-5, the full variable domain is KAGVTQTPRYLIKTRGQQVTLSCSPISGHRSVSWYQQTPGQGLQFLFEYFSETQRNKGNFPGRFSGRQFSNSRSEMNVSTLELGDSALYLCASSSGTSVGIETQYFGPGTRLLVL.

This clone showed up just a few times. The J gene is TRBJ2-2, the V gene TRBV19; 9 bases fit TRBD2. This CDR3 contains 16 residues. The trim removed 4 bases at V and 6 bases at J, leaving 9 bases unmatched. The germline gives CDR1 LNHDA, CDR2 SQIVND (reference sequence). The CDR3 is CASSTRTSEVAGELFF. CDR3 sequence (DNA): TGTGCCAGTAGTACCAGGACTAGCGAGGTGGCCGGGGAGCTGTTTTTT.

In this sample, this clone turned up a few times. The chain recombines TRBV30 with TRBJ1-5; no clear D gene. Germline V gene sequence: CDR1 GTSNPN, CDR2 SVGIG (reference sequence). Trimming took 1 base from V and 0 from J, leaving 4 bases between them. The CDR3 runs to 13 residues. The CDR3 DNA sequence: TGTGCCTGGAGTGGAGATAGCAATCAGCCCCAGCATTTT. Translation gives CAWSGDSNQPQHF.

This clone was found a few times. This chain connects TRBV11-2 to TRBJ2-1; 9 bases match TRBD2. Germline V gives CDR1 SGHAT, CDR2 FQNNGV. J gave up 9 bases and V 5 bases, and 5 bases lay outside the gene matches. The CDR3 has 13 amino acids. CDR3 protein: CASSPKREVEQFF. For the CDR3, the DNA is TGTGCCAGCAGCCCAAAGCGGGAGGTTGAGCAGTTCTTC.

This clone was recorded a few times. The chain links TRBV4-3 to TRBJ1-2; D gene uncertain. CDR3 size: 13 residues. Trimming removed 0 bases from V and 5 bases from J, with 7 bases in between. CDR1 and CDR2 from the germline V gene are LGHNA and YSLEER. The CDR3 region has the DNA TGCGCCAGCAGCCAAGATGTGCAGTATGGCTACACCTTC. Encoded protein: CASSQDVQYGYTF.

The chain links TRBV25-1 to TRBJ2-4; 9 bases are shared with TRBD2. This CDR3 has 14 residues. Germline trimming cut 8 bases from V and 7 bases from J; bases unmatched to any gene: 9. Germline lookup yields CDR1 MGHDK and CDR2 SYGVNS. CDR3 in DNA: TGTGCCAGCCAGAAGGCGGGAGGGGAGAACATTCAGTACTTC. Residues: CASQKAGGENIQYF.

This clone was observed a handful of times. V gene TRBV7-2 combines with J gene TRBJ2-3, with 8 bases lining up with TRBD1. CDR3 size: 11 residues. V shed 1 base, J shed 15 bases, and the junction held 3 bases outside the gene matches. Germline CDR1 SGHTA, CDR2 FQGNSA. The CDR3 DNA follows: TGTGCCAGCAGCTTAGGACAGGGGAAATATTTT. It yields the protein CASSLGQGKYF. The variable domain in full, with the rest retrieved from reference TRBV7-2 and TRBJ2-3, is GAGVSQSPSNKVTEKGKDVELRCDPISGHTALYWYRQSLGQGLEFLIYFQGNSAPDKSGLPSDRFSAERTGGSVSTLTIQRTQQEDSAVYLCASSLGQGKYFGPGTRLTVL.

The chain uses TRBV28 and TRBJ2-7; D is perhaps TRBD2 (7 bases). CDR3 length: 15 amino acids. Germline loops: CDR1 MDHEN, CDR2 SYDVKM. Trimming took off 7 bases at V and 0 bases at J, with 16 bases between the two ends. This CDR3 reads CASKPYGGLSYEQYF. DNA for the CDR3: TGTGCCAGCAAACCATACGGGGGGCTCTCCTACGAGCAGTACTTC.

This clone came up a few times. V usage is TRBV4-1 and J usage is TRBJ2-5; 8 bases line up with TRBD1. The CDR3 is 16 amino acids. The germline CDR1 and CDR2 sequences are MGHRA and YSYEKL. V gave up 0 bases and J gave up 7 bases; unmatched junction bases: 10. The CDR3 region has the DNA TGCGCCAGCAGCCAAGAGGGACAGGCCATTGCCAGGACCCAGTACTTC. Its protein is CASSQEGQAIARTQYF.

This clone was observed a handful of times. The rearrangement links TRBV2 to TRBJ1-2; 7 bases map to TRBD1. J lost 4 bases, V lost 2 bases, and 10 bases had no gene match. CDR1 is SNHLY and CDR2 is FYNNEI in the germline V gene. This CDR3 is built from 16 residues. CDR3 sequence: CASSELRGRLSYGYTF. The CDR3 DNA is TGTGCCAGCAGTGAATTAAGGGGGCGCTTAAGCTATGGCTACACCTTC.

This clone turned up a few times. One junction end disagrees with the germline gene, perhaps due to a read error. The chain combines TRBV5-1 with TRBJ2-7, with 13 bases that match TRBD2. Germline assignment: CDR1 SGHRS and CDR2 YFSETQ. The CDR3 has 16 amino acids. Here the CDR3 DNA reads TGCGCCAGCAGCGAGACTAGCGGGAGGACCTCCTCCGAGCAGTACTTC. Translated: CASSETSGRTSSEQYF.

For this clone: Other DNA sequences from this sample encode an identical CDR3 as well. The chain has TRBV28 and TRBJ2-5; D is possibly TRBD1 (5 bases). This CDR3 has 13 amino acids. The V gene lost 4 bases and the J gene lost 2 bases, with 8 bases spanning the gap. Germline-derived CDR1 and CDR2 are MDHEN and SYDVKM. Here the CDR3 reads CASSSGQQETQYF. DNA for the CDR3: TGTGCCAGCAGTTCAGGGCAGCAAGAGACCCAGTACTTC. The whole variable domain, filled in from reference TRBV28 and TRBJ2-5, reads DVKVTQSSRYLVKRTGEKVFLECVQDMDHENMFWYRQDPGLGLRLIYFSYDVKMKEKGDIPEGYSVSREKKERFSLILESASTNQTSMYLCASSSGQQETQYFGPGTRLLVL.

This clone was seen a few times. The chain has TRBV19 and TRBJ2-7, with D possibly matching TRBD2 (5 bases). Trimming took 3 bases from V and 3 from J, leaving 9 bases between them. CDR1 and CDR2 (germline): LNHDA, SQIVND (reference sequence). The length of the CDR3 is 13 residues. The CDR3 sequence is CASSIGVVYEQYF. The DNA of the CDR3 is TGTGCCAGTAGTATCGGGGTAGTCTACGAGCAGTACTTC.

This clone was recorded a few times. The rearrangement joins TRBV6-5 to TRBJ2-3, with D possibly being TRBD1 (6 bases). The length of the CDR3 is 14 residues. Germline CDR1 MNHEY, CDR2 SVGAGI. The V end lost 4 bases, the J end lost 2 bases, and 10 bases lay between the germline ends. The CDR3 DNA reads TGTGCCAGCAGTTCCCGGGACAACACAGATACGCAGTATTTT. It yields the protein CASSSRDNTDTQYF.

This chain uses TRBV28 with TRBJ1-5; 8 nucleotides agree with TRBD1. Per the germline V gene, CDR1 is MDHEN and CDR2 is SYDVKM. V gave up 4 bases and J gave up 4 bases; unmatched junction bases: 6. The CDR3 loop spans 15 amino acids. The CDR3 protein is CASSSPGTGNQPQHF. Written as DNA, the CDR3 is TGTGCCAGCAGTTCACCCGGGACAGGTAATCAGCCCCAGCATTTT.

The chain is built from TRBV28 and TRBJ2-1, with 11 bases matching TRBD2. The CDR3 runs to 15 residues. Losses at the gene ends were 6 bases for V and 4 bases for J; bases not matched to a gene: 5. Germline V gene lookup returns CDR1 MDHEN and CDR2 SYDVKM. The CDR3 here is CASSLSGRGYNEQFF. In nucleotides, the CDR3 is TGTGCCAGCAGCCTTAGCGGGAGGGGATACAATGAGCAGTTCTTC. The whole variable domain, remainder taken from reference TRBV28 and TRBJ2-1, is DVKVTQSSRYLVKRTGEKVFLECVQDMDHENMFWYRQDPGLGLRLIYFSYDVKMKEKGDIPEGYSVSREKKERFSLILESASTNQTSMYLCASSLSGRGYNEQFFGPGTRLTVL.

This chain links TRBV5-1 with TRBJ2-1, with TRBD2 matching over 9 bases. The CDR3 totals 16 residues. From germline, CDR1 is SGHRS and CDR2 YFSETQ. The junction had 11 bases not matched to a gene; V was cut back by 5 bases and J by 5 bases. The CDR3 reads CASSSVGTSYDNEQFF. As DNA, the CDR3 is TGCGCCAGCAGTTCTGTTGGGACTAGCTACGACAATGAGCAGTTCTTC.

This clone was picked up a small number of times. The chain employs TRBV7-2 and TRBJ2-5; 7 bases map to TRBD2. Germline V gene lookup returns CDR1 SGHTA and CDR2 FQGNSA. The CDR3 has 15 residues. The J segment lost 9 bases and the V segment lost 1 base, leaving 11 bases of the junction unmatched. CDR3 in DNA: TGTGCCAGCAGCTTAGGCGGGAGTGCCCCGGGGGCCCAGTACTTC. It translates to CASSLGGSAPGAQYF.